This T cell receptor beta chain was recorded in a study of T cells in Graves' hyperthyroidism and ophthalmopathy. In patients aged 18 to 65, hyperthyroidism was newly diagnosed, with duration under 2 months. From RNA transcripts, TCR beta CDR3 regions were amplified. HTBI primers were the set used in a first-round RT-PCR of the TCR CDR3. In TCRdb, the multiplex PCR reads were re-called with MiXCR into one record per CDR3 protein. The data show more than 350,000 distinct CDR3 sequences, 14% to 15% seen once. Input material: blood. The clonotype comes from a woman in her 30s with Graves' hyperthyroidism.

The CDR3 DNA sequence: TGCGCCAGCGGTGAGCAATCAGGCTACGAGCAGTACTTC. Protein: CASGEQSGYEQYF. This chain joins TRBV4-1 and TRBJ2-7, with D unresolved. Germline loops: CDR1 MGHRA, CDR2 YSYEKL. This CDR3 contains 13 residues. Between the trimmed V and J ends, which lost 8 bases and 3 bases, there was a span of 14 bases.